This TCR beta chain originates from a study of shared clonotypes between healthy human individuals. Naive CD8 cells were CD45RO-negative, positively selected for CCR7, excluding terminally differentiated effector memory CD45RA+ cells. Regarding the study as a whole: For sorted subsets, rarefaction showed incomplete sequencing despite large depth.

As processed by the authors: ImmunoSEQ only sent back junction sequences with no quality scores, so filtering was done differently. This table comes from immunoSEQ multiplex PCR, and its TCRdb copy is limited to in-frame clones, with some not included. That table supplies the V and J calls and clone size; D and trimming were determined from the DNA. The table has 1.5 million to 2.5 million clones, less than 95% seen once. This CDR3 contains 11 residues. Germline V gene sequence: CDR1 SQVTM, CDR2 ANQGSEA. Between the trimmed V and J ends, which lost 5 bases and 5 bases, there was a span of 10 bases. With respect to this clone: Its matching antigen is unknown.

The V call is TRBV29-1, the J call TRBJ2-7, with a weak D call TRBD1 (6 bases). The source of this sequence is a man aged 18 to 35 in good health. Sequenced input: naive CD8+ T cells sorted from blood. Here the CDR3 DNA reads TGCAGCGTTTGGGACATCCACGAGCAGTACTTC. This codes for CSVWDIHEQYF.